The 13 T cell receptor beta chains presented below share a single source sample, sequenced in a study of OX40 agonist ivuxolimab in advanced cancers. Using immunoSEQ multiplex PCR, the repertoire was profiled, and TCRdb retains in-frame clones only, with some absent. Among more than 20,000 clones, roughly 80% were seen once, and the ten largest hold approximately 35%. The sample here was CD4+ or CD8+ T cells sorted from blood, taken in a trial of the OX40 agonist ivuxolimab. These receptors originate from an adult with an advanced solid tumor such as melanoma, head and neck, liver or kidney cancer.

The chain links TRBV5-1 to TRBJ2-1; 7 bases agree with TRBD2. Trimming cost V 5 bases and J 2 bases; bases outside gene matches: 7. The CDR3 spans 15 residues. CDR1 and CDR2 (germline): SGHRS, YFSETQ. The CDR3 is CASRARTSPYNEQFF. The CDR3 coding sequence is TGCGCCAGCAGGGCCCGGACTAGTCCCTACAATGAGCAGTTCTTC. The entire variable domain, with the rest obtained from reference TRBV5-1 and TRBJ2-1, is as follows: KAGVTQTPRYLIKTRGQQVTLSCSPISGHRSVSWYQQTPGQGLQFLFEYFSETQRNKGNFPGRFSGRQFSNSRSEMNVSTLELGDSALYLCASRARTSPYNEQFFGPGTRLTVL.

The rearrangement links TRBV27 to TRBJ2-7, with 13 bases matching TRBD2. The germline CDR1 and CDR2 sequences are MNHEY and SMNVEV (reference sequence). Unmatched junction bases numbered 1, after V lost 0 bases and J lost 2 bases. The CDR3 has 16 amino acids. The CDR3 protein is CASSLSGTSGAYEQYF. The CDR3 DNA reads TGTGCCAGCAGTTTATCCGGGACTAGCGGGGCCTACGAGCAGTACTTC.

The rearrangement uses TRBV9 and TRBJ1-2; TRBD1 agrees at 7 bases. This CDR3 comprises 15 residues. From germline, CDR1 is SGDLS and CDR2 YYNGEE. V trimming: 4 bases; J trimming: 2 bases; junction bases outside the gene matches: 8. The CDR3 spells CASSSPRQGNYGYTF. The CDR3 DNA follows: TGTGCCAGCAGCTCCCCCCGACAGGGCAACTATGGCTACACCTTC.

The rearrangement uses TRBV6-5 and TRBJ2-7, with D tentatively TRBD1 (6 bases). CDR1 and CDR2 from the germline V gene are MNHEY and SVGAGI. The CDR3 covers 13 residues. The ends were cut back, 0 bases at V and 5 bases at J, with 8 bases in the middle. The CDR3 nucleotides read TGTGCCAGCAGTTACTCGAGGGACAACGAGCAGTACTTC. Translated: CASSYSRDNEQYF.

The chain combines TRBV7-3 with TRBJ2-3, with a tentative D call TRBD2 (6 bases). Trimming took 1 base from V and 0 from J, leaving 14 bases between them. There are 17 residues in the CDR3. In germline, CDR1 is SGHTA, CDR2 FQGTGA. CDR3 protein: CASSLNSGLASTDTQYF. The CDR3 coding sequence is TGTGCCAGCAGCTTAAACTCTGGGCTAGCGAGCACAGATACGCAGTATTTT.

V and J are TRBV5-1 and TRBJ2-2; D may be TRBD2 (6 bases). CDR3 length equals 16 residues. The germline gives CDR1 SGHRS, CDR2 YFSETQ. Trimming took off 1 base at V and 5 bases at J, with 15 bases between the two ends. The CDR3 sequence: CASSLNPGGRTGELFF. Written as DNA, the CDR3 is TGCGCCAGCAGCTTGAATCCCGGGGGAAGGACCGGGGAGCTGTTTTTT.

This clone came up a few times. The chain employs TRBV9 and TRBJ2-1; 8 bases match TRBD2. The CDR3 is 15 residues long. Germline V gene sequence: CDR1 SGDLS, CDR2 YYNGEE. With V trimmed by 2 bases and J by 4 bases, 5 bases remained unmatched. The CDR3 DNA is TGTGCCAGCAGCGTCACGAGACTAGCGTACAATGAGCAGTTCTTC. It encodes CASSVTRLAYNEQFF.

The chain uses TRBV14 and TRBJ1-2; no firm D call. The CDR3 is 12 amino acids. Germline-derived CDR1 and CDR2 are SGHDN and FVKESK. Deletions cut 4 bases from V and 7 bases from J, with 10 bases between. In DNA form, the CDR3 reads TGTGCCAGCAGCCTGTCGATGCGTGGCTACACCTTC. It encodes CASSLSMRGYTF.

V usage is TRBV27 and J usage is TRBJ1-5; D is possibly TRBD1 (5 bases). The germline gives CDR1 MNHEY, CDR2 SMNVEV (reference sequence). This CDR3 is built from 15 residues. V lost 0 bases and J lost 6, with 12 bases in between. The CDR3 here is CASSLSPGRLQPQHF. The CDR3 DNA is TGTGCCAGCAGTTTATCGCCGGGGCGGCTTCAGCCCCAGCATTTT.

V usage is TRBV10-3 and J usage is TRBJ2-1; 12 positions agree with TRBD2. V lost 6 bases to trimming and J lost 1 base; unmatched junction nucleotides: 1. Germline values: CDR1 ENHRY, CDR2 SYGVKD. CDR3 size: 15 residues. This CDR3 reads CAISGLAGSYNEQFF. The CDR3 coding sequence is TGTGCCATCAGCGGACTAGCGGGATCCTACAATGAGCAGTTCTTC.

The CDR3 nucleotides read TGTGCCAGCAGCCCGACAGCGGATCCCTCACTGTACAATGAGCAGTTCTTC. Protein: CASSPTADPSLYNEQFF. The V call is TRBV2, the J call TRBJ2-1; perhaps D is TRBD1 or TRBD2 (5 bases each). V was trimmed by 6 bases and J by 4 bases, leaving 22 bases between them. CDR1 and CDR2 from the germline V gene are SNHLY and FYNNEI. This CDR3 is 17 amino acids long. Based on the CDR3 plus reference TRBV2 and TRBJ2-1, the full variable domain is EPEVTQTPSHQVTQMGQEVILRCVPISNHLYFYWYRQILGQKVEFLVSFYNNEISEKSEIFDDQFSVERPDGSNFTLKIRSTKLEDSAMYFCASSPTADPSLYNEQFFGPGTRLTVL.

J is TRBJ2-1 and V is TRBV15; TRBD1 might be the D (5 bases). The CDR3 sequence is 15 residues long. V was pared by 6 bases and J by 4 bases, with 16 bases between. From germline, CDR1 is LNHNV and CDR2 YYDKDF (reference sequence). CDR3 protein: CATRTQVGAYNEQFF. The CDR3 DNA reads as TGTGCCACCAGGACCCAGGTAGGGGCATACAATGAGCAGTTCTTC.

This chain uses TRBV15 with TRBJ1-1; no clear D gene. Germline CDR1 reads LNHNV; CDR2 reads YYDKDF (reference sequence). This CDR3 region has 15 residues. Trimming left V 0 bases short and J 1 base short, with 9 bases between. The CDR3 coding sequence is TGTGCCACCAGCAGAGATAGGCAGAAGAACACTGAAGCTTTCTTT. Translated: CATSRDRQKNTEAFF.